This is a list of T cell receptor beta chains from one sample in a study of blood T cells in healthy people across ages. TCRdb ran MiXCR on the 5' RACE reads and lists one entry per CDR3 protein. This sample yields under 750,000 distinct CDR3 sequences, of which 40% to 50% are seen a single time; 20% to 25% belongs to the top ten. Sequenced: blood. The receptors shown here come from a man older than 75 in good health. The CDR3 runs from the conserved cysteine through the conserved F or W. D genes are given only for firm matches. Part of the rows lack a size; the others show once, few, many or a class for expanded clones.

cdr3_aa: CASSQGDRGNEQYF; cdr3_nt: TGCGCCAGCAGCCAAGGAGACAGGGGAAACGAGCAGTACTTC; d_call: TRBD1; clone_size: few; j_call: TRBJ2-7; v_call: TRBV4-1
cdr3_aa: CASSERLSTDTQYF; cdr3_nt: TGTGCCAGCAGTGAGAGACTGAGCACAGATACGCAGTATTTT; d_call: .; clone_size: once; j_call: TRBJ2-3; v_call: TRBV6-1
cdr3_aa: CSARDSGETGELFF; cdr3_nt: TGCAGTGCTAGAGATAGCGGGGAAACCGGGGAGCTGTTTTTT; d_call: TRBD2; clone_size: .; j_call: TRBJ2-2; v_call: TRBV20-1
cdr3_aa: CASSLVYSPGQGFYEQYF; cdr3_nt: TGTGCCAGCAGCTTAGTCTACTCTCCGGGACAGGGTTTTTACGAGCAGTACTTC; d_call: TRBD1; clone_size: few; j_call: TRBJ2-7; v_call: TRBV7-2
cdr3_aa: CASSYSQGRETQYF; cdr3_nt: TGTGCCAGCAGTTACTCACAGGGTCGGGAGACCCAGTACTTC; d_call: .; clone_size: many; j_call: TRBJ2-5; v_call: TRBV6-6
cdr3_aa: CASSSHLDADEQFF; cdr3_nt: TGTGCCAGCAGCTCTCATTTGGACGCGGATGAGCAGTTCTTC; d_call: .; clone_size: many; j_call: TRBJ2-1; v_call: TRBV7-9
cdr3_aa: CASSITGADGGYTF; cdr3_nt: TGTGCCAGCAGCATCACTGGGGCAGACGGCGGCTACACCTTC; d_call: .; clone_size: .; j_call: TRBJ1-2; v_call: TRBV7-9
cdr3_aa: CASSLTWPPIEQFF; cdr3_nt: TGCGCCAGCAGCTTGACCTGGCCCCCAATTGAGCAGTTCTTC; d_call: .; clone_size: .; j_call: TRBJ2-1; v_call: TRBV5-1
cdr3_aa: CASSEGAQETQYF; cdr3_nt: TGTGCCAGCAGTGAGGGGGCGCAAGAGACCCAGTACTTC; d_call: .; clone_size: .; j_call: TRBJ2-5; v_call: TRBV25-1
cdr3_aa: CSARDFSGGTDTQYF; cdr3_nt: TGCAGTGCTAGAGATTTTAGCGGGGGCACAGATACGCAGTATTTT; d_call: TRBD2; clone_size: .; j_call: TRBJ2-3; v_call: TRBV20-1
cdr3_aa: CASSSGLGNEQFF; cdr3_nt: TGTGCCAGCAGCTCAGGGTTGGGTAATGAGCAGTTCTTC; d_call: .; clone_size: .; j_call: TRBJ2-1; v_call: TRBV7-9
cdr3_aa: CASSLDYPSVAGANVLTF; cdr3_nt: TGCGCCAGCAGCTTGGATTACCCCTCAGTGGCTGGGGCCAACGTCCTGACTTTC; d_call: .; clone_size: .; j_call: TRBJ2-6; v_call: TRBV5-1
cdr3_aa: CASSVRDRGYEQYF; cdr3_nt: TGTGCCAGCAGCGTCCGGGACAGGGGGTACGAGCAGTACTTC; d_call: TRBD1; clone_size: many; j_call: TRBJ2-7; v_call: TRBV9
cdr3_aa: CASSRLGVNTEAFF; cdr3_nt: TGTGCCAGCAGTCGCCTCGGTGTGAACACTGAAGCTTTCTTT; d_call: .; clone_size: .; j_call: TRBJ1-1; v_call: TRBV12-3/TRBV12-4
cdr3_aa: CSASVGSADTQYF; cdr3_nt: TGCAGTGCCTCGGTCGGAAGCGCAGATACGCAGTATTTT; d_call: .; clone_size: .; j_call: TRBJ2-3; v_call: TRBV20-1
cdr3_aa: CASSSASTGTPRNEQFF; cdr3_nt: TGTGCCAGCAGCTCCGCCTCTACAGGGACCCCCCGCAATGAGCAGTTCTTC; d_call: .; clone_size: .; j_call: TRBJ2-1; v_call: TRBV7-9
cdr3_aa: CSVATSGSHEQYF; cdr3_nt: TGCAGCGTTGCGACTAGCGGGAGCCACGAGCAGTACTTC; d_call: TRBD2; clone_size: .; j_call: TRBJ2-7; v_call: TRBV29-1
cdr3_aa: CASSQVNDEKLFF; cdr3_nt: TGCGCCAGCAGCCAAGTGAATGATGAAAAACTGTTTTTT; d_call: .; clone_size: few; j_call: TRBJ1-4; v_call: TRBV4-3
cdr3_aa: CASTNEGELFF; cdr3_nt: TGTGCCAGCACCAATGAGGGGGAGCTGTTTTTT; d_call: .; clone_size: .; j_call: TRBJ2-2; v_call: TRBV7-2
cdr3_aa: CAISGGAGVGYEQYF; cdr3_nt: TGTGCCATCAGTGGAGGGGCGGGAGTAGGCTACGAGCAGTACTTC; d_call: TRBD2; clone_size: .; j_call: TRBJ2-7; v_call: TRBV10-3
cdr3_aa: CASSFNVLMNTEAFF; cdr3_nt: TGTGCCAGCAGCTTCAATGTGCTTATGAACACTGAAGCTTTCTTT; d_call: .; clone_size: few; j_call: TRBJ1-1; v_call: TRBV7-2
cdr3_aa: CSAHHRDPTYEQYF; cdr3_nt: TGCAGTGCACATCACCGGGACCCCACGTACGAGCAGTACTTC; d_call: .; clone_size: once; j_call: TRBJ2-7; v_call: TRBV20-1
cdr3_aa: CATSKPARISSYNEQFF; cdr3_nt: TGTGCCACCAGCAAGCCCGCGCGGATTTCTTCCTACAATGAGCAGTTCTTC; d_call: .; clone_size: few; j_call: TRBJ2-1; v_call: TRBV15
cdr3_aa: CASSSTGSWVRVDTQYF; cdr3_nt: TGTGCCAGCAGTTCGACGGGGAGTTGGGTTCGTGTAGATACGCAGTATTTT; d_call: .; clone_size: .; j_call: TRBJ2-3; v_call: TRBV28
cdr3_aa: CRTGLSCRARDVNTEAFF; cdr3_nt: TGCAGGACCGGGCTTTCGTGCAGGGCGAGAGACGTGAACACTGAAGCTTTCTTT; d_call: .; clone_size: .; j_call: TRBJ1-1; v_call: TRBV29-1
cdr3_aa: CASSFRDLRETQYF; cdr3_nt: TGTGCCAGCAGTTTCCGGGACTTACGAGAGACCCAGTACTTC; d_call: .; clone_size: once; j_call: TRBJ2-5; v_call: TRBV12-3/TRBV12-4
cdr3_aa: CASSLDGSGRGDEQFF; cdr3_nt: TGCGCCAGCAGCTTGGACGGTAGCGGGAGAGGGGATGAGCAGTTCTTC; d_call: TRBD2; clone_size: few; j_call: TRBJ2-1; v_call: TRBV5-1
cdr3_aa: CSAAWEGGRLDSPLHF; cdr3_nt: TGCAGTGCAGCCTGGGAAGGGGGCAGGTTGGATTCACCCCTCCACTTT; d_call: TRBD1; clone_size: .; j_call: TRBJ1-6; v_call: TRBV20-1
cdr3_aa: CAISTGLGSYNEQFF; cdr3_nt: TGTGCCATCAGTACGGGACTAGGCTCCTACAATGAGCAGTTCTTC; d_call: TRBD2; clone_size: few; j_call: TRBJ2-1; v_call: TRBV10-3
cdr3_aa: CSATIGTGGEKLFF; cdr3_nt: TGCAGTGCTACGATCGGGACAGGGGGCGAAAAACTGTTTTTT; d_call: TRBD1; clone_size: .; j_call: TRBJ1-4; v_call: TRBV20-1
cdr3_aa: CASSLTEEETQYF; cdr3_nt: TGTGCCAGCAGTTTGACAGAAGAAGAGACCCAGTACTTC; d_call: .; clone_size: .; j_call: TRBJ2-5; v_call: TRBV28
cdr3_aa: CSVQPGQGKSYGYTF; cdr3_nt: TGCAGCGTCCAACCGGGGCAGGGAAAGTCCTATGGCTACACCTTC; d_call: .; clone_size: few; j_call: TRBJ1-2; v_call: TRBV29-1
cdr3_aa: CASSLSSLAGELFF; cdr3_nt: TGTGCCAGCAGCTTAAGTTCGCTAGCCGGGGAGCTGTTTTTT; d_call: .; clone_size: .; j_call: TRBJ2-2; v_call: TRBV7-3
cdr3_aa: CASSFVRGSYEQYF; cdr3_nt: TGTGCCAGCAGTTTCGTGCGGGGGAGCTACGAGCAGTACTTC; d_call: TRBD2; clone_size: .; j_call: TRBJ2-7; v_call: TRBV28
cdr3_aa: CASSLVLAGYYEQYF; cdr3_nt: TGTGCCAGCAGCTTAGTGCTAGCGGGTTATTACGAGCAGTACTTC; d_call: TRBD2; clone_size: many; j_call: TRBJ2-7; v_call: TRBV7-2
cdr3_aa: CASSLARRGDEQFF; cdr3_nt: TGTGCCAGCAGCTTAGCGCGCAGGGGTGATGAGCAGTTCTTC; d_call: .; clone_size: .; j_call: TRBJ2-1; v_call: TRBV11-1
cdr3_aa: CASSPNRGLAQPQHF; cdr3_nt: TGTGCCAGCAGTCCCAACAGGGGGCTGGCTCAGCCCCAGCATTTT; d_call: TRBD1; clone_size: many; j_call: TRBJ1-5; v_call: TRBV6-5
cdr3_aa: CASSSRLGGGDTGELFF; cdr3_nt: TGTGCCAGCAGCTCGCGATTAGGAGGGGGCGACACCGGGGAGCTGTTTTTT; d_call: .; clone_size: .; j_call: TRBJ2-2; v_call: TRBV11-3
cdr3_aa: CASSSGVSEKLFF; cdr3_nt: TGTGCCAGCAGCTCCGGCGTGAGTGAAAAACTGTTTTTT; d_call: .; clone_size: .; j_call: TRBJ1-4; v_call: TRBV7-2
cdr3_aa: CSADETSGSLREQFF; cdr3_nt: TGCAGTGCCGATGAGACTAGCGGGAGCCTGCGTGAGCAGTTCTTC; d_call: TRBD2; clone_size: .; j_call: TRBJ2-1; v_call: TRBV20-1
cdr3_aa: CASSRHRYEQYF; cdr3_nt: TGTGCCAGTAGTCGACACCGATACGAGCAGTACTTC; d_call: .; clone_size: .; j_call: TRBJ2-7; v_call: TRBV19
cdr3_aa: CASSYEVNTEAFF; cdr3_nt: TGTGCCAGCAGTTATGAGGTGAACACTGAAGCTTTCTTT; d_call: .; clone_size: .; j_call: TRBJ1-1; v_call: TRBV6-5
cdr3_aa: CASSLEAGAKNIQYF; cdr3_nt: TGTGCCAGCAGCTTAGAGGCAGGGGCCAAAAACATTCAGTACTTC; d_call: .; clone_size: .; j_call: TRBJ2-4; v_call: TRBV7-2
cdr3_aa: CSARQGSQVNEQFF; cdr3_nt: TGCAGTGCAAGACAGGGATCTCAAGTCAATGAGCAGTTCTTC; d_call: TRBD1; clone_size: .; j_call: TRBJ2-1; v_call: TRBV20-1
cdr3_aa: CASSDTSSYEQYF; cdr3_nt: TGTGCCAGCTCGGACACAAGCTCCTACGAGCAGTACTTC; d_call: .; clone_size: .; j_call: TRBJ2-7; v_call: TRBV12-3/TRBV12-4